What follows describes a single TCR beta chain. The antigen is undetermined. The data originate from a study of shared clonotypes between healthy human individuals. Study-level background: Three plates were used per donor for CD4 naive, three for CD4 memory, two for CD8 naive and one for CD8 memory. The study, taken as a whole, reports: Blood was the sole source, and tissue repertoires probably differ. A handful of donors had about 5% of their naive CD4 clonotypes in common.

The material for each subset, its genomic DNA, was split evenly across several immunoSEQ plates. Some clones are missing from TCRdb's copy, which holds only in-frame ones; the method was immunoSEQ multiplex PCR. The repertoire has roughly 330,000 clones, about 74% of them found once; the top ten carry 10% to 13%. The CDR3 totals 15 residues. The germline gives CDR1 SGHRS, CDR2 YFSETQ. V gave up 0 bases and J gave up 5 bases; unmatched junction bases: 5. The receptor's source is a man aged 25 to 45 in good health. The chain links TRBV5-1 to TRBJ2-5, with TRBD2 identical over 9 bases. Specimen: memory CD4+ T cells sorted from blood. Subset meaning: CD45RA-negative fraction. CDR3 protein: CASSLGASGTETQYF. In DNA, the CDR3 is TGCGCCAGCAGCTTGGGTGCTAGCGGGACGGAGACCCAGTACTTC.